The text below deals with one T cell receptor (beta chain). Its antigen is undetermined. Every isolated RNA sample was fully reverse transcribed, so sequencing captured expressed TCRB transcripts. About 3.57 million reads were obtained on average from naive, central memory and regulatory T cell samples. Clones were sequenced by immunoSEQ multiplex PCR, and TCRdb holds only the in-frame ones, with some missing. The sample includes under 300,000 clones, around 13% of them seen just once. The sample is drawn from a study of beta chain features in type 1 diabetes. CDR3 length: 15 amino acids. The V and J ends lost 2 bases and 4 bases, in that order; junction bases with no gene match: 5. Germline CDR1 and CDR2: SGHTA and FQGNSA. Study-wide results and caveats: When Type 1 diabetes patients were examined, their TCRB CDR3s proved moderately but significantly shorter in all four CD4+ subsets.

The sample was naive CD4+ T cells from blood. The chain is built from TRBV7-2 and TRBJ1-5; 7 bases are shared with TRBD1. This TCR was recovered from a man aged 30 to 39 with type 1 diabetes. The CDR3, as DNA: TGTGCCAGCAGCTTACAAACAGGGGTTAATCAGCCCCAGCATTTT. Its protein product is CASSLQTGVNQPQHF.